The 19 T cell receptor beta chains listed next were all sequenced from one sample in a study of T cells in Graves' hyperthyroidism and ophthalmopathy. RNA transcripts yielded amplified TCR beta CDR3 regions. A first-round RT-PCR of the TCR CDR3 used the HTBI primer set. In TCRdb, the multiplex PCR reads were re-called with MiXCR into one record per CDR3 protein. The data hold about 640,000 distinct CDR3 sequences, with under 25% observed a single time. Sequenced: blood. The source is a man aged 30-40 years with Graves' ophthalmopathy.

This clonotype was counted ten times or more. The rearrangement links TRBV14 to TRBJ2-7; D gene uncertain. Germline V CDR1 and CDR2: SGHDN, FVKESK. This CDR3 comprises 14 residues. V was shortened by 1 base and J by 2 bases, with 9 bases between the two germline ends. As DNA, the CDR3 is TGTGCCAGCAGCCAAGGGACCTGGGCCTACGAGCAGTACTTC. Amino acid sequence: CASSQGTWAYEQYF.

The sample holds a few counts of this clonotype. The V and J genes are TRBV12-3 or TRBV12-4 and TRBJ1-2, with D possibly being TRBD1 (5 bases). CDR3 length: 12 residues. Trimming removed 7 bases at V and 7 bases at J, with 13 bases between. In nucleotides, the CDR3 is TGTGCCAGCACCGAGGGGCCGTCTGGCTACACCTTC. It encodes CASTEGPSGYTF.

This clonotype was seen a few times. The chain combines TRBV6-5 with TRBJ2-1; TRBD2 matches 8 bases. This CDR3 contains 15 residues. Losses at the gene ends were 2 bases for V and 7 bases for J; bases not matched to a gene: 7. Germline V gene sequence: CDR1 MNHEY, CDR2 SVGAGI. The CDR3 coding sequence is TGTGCCAGCAGTTACGGAGCGGGAGAAAGGAATGAGCAGTTCTTC. This translates into CASSYGAGERNEQFF.

Here the CDR3 reads CAWSHGPGTSGELFF. CDR3 DNA: TGTGCCTGGAGTCATGGACCTGGGACTTCCGGGGAGCTGTTTTTT. V gene TRBV30 combines with J gene TRBJ2-2; weak D call: TRBD2 (6 bases). The CDR3 contains 15 residues. Trimming left V 2 bases short and J 6 bases short, with 16 bases between. Germline CDR1 and CDR2: GTSNPN and SVGIG (reference sequence).

Only a few counts were recorded for this clonotype. CDR3 sequence (DNA): TGTGCCAGCAGCGTAGCTATTGGGGGAGAGGGGACCGGGGAGCTGTTTTTT. Residues: CASSVAIGGEGTGELFF. This rearrangement joins TRBV9 to TRBJ2-2; D might be TRBD1 or TRBD2, each matching 5 bases. Germline V CDR1 and CDR2: SGDLS, YYNGEE. Trimming stripped 0 bases from V and 5 bases from J, with 17 bases between. The CDR3 contains 17 residues.

The CDR3 sequence: CSAGTSGIQETQYF. The CDR3 nucleotides are TGCAGTGCTGGGACTAGCGGGATCCAAGAGACCCAGTACTTC. The chain carries TRBV20-1 and TRBJ2-5, with 13 positions matching TRBD2. The CDR3 has 14 amino acids. With V trimmed by 5 bases and J by 1 base, 1 base remained unmatched. Germline-derived CDR1 and CDR2 are DFQATT and SNEGSKA (reference sequence).

About this clonotype itself: Likely a read error: the CDR3 ends without its conserved phenylalanine or tryptophan. The V call is TRBV3-1, the J call TRBJ2-7; no definite D call. The CDR3 runs 15 residues. The germline V gene has CDR1 LGHDT and CDR2 YNNKEL (reference sequence). Trimming removed 0 bases from V and 1 base from J, with 10 bases in between. DNA of the CDR3: TGTGCCAGCAGCCAAGATTCAGGACCATCCTACGAGCAGTACCTC. It yields the protein CASSQDSGPSYEQYL.

The table lists this clonotype with a few counts. This chain joins TRBV20-1 and TRBJ1-2; possible D gene TRBD1, 6 bases. Trimming stripped 0 bases from V and 0 bases from J, with 11 bases between. CDR1 DFQATT and CDR2 SNEGSKA come from the germline V gene (reference sequence). The CDR3 covers 15 residues. DNA of the CDR3: TGCAGTGCTAGAGATTACAGGGCTGCTAACTATGGCTACACCTTC. Translating it yields CSARDYRAANYGYTF.

This clonotype was seen a few times. The genes are TRBV19 and TRBJ2-3; unclear D gene. V was clipped by 10 bases and J by 1 base, with 15 bases between them. The germline gives CDR1 LNHDA, CDR2 SQIVND (reference sequence). This CDR3 has 14 residues. This CDR3 reads CATTTDAGTDTQYF. CDR3 bases: TGTGCCACTACGACCGACGCGGGCACAGATACGCAGTATTTT.

DNA of the CDR3: TGCAGTGCTAGAGGTTGGCCCGGGACTAGCGGGACTGGGGCCAACGTCCTGACTTTC. It is translated as CSARGWPGTSGTGANVLTF. The J gene is TRBJ2-6, the V gene TRBV20-1, with 13 positions matching TRBD2. CDR3 size: 19 residues. Germline assignment: CDR1 DFQATT and CDR2 SNEGSKA (reference sequence). V lost 1 base to trimming and J lost 2 bases; unmatched junction nucleotides: 8.

This clonotype was counted only a few times. Its ends do not fully match the called genes, so a read error is possible. V is TRBV7-7 and J is TRBJ2-1, with TRBD2 matching over 9 bases. Germline values: CDR1 SSHAT, CDR2 FNYEAQ (reference sequence). The CDR3 covers 18 residues. The CDR3 is CASSPAVAGELGYNEQFF. The CDR3 DNA sequence: TGTGCTAGCAGCCCAGCGGTAGCGGGGGAGCTCGGGTACAATGAGCAGTTCTTC.

This clonotype was counted once. The chain is built from TRBV10-2 and TRBJ1-2; 7 nucleotides match TRBD1. Germline V gene lookup returns CDR1 WSHSY and CDR2 SAAADI. V shed 5 bases, J shed 8 bases, and the junction held 5 bases outside the gene matches. The CDR3 consists of 12 residues. The CDR3 region is CASSCGDSGYTF. CDR3 sequence (DNA): TGCGCCAGCAGTTGTGGGGACAGCGGCTACACCTTC.

A note on this clonotype: A junction boundary mismatches the germline segment, possibly from a read error. CDR3 in amino acids: CASSPSLYNEQFF. The CDR3, as DNA: TGTGCTAGCAGCCCTTCTTTATACAATGAGCAGTTCTTC. This chain links TRBV7-7 with TRBJ2-1, with D unclear. The germline V gene has CDR1 SSHAT and CDR2 FNYEAQ (reference sequence). The CDR3 runs to 13 residues.

Notes on this clonotype: A read error may explain this, as a much larger clone is one base away. This sequence joins TRBV12-3 or TRBV12-4 and TRBJ2-5, with no clear D. This CDR3 is built from 14 residues. The CDR3 protein is CAGRRNRVEETQYF. The CDR3 bases are TGTGCCGGCAGGAGAAATAGGGTTGAAGAGACCCAGTACTTC.

This clonotype was recorded a few times. The chain carries TRBV6-5 and TRBJ1-4; D gene uncertain. V lost 2 bases and J 11 bases, leaving 21 bases between the germline ends. Germline V CDR1 and CDR2: MNHEY, SVGAGI. CDR3 size: 16 residues. The CDR3 reads CASSYRAEGNSAKLFF. In nucleotides, the CDR3 is TGTGCCAGCAGTTACAGGGCGGAGGGAAATTCCGCCAAACTGTTTTTT.

This clonotype was recorded at least ten times. CDR3 amino acids: CASSPGFGYTF. The CDR3 coding sequence is TGTGCCAGCAGTCCAGGGTTTGGCTACACCTTC. The V gene is TRBV28, the J gene TRBJ1-2; TRBD1 is a possible D gene (5 bases). The CDR3 loop spans 11 amino acids. The V gene lost 5 bases and the J gene lost 7 bases, with 8 bases spanning the gap. CDR1 and CDR2 (germline): MDHEN, SYDVKM.

The chain carries TRBV28 and TRBJ2-3, with 9 bases identical to TRBD2. This CDR3 comprises 16 residues. Per germline, CDR1 MDHEN and CDR2 SYDVKM. The V gene end was trimmed by 1 base and the J gene end by 2 bases; junction bases not matched to a gene: 4. CDR3 in amino acids: CASSLSTSGNTDTQYF. The DNA for the CDR3 is TGTGCCAGCAGTTTATCGACTAGCGGAAACACAGATACGCAGTATTTT.

This clonotype turned up a few times. The genes are TRBV7-2 and TRBJ2-1; D is ambiguous. The CDR3 sequence is 15 residues long. Trimming stripped 1 base from V and 6 bases from J, with 13 bases between. The germline V gene has CDR1 SGHTA and CDR2 FQGNSA. The CDR3 nucleotides read TGTGCCAGCAGCTTAGGGCTATTTATGCTCAATGAGCAGTTCTTC. Translating it yields CASSLGLFMLNEQFF.

DNA of the CDR3: TGTGCCAGCAGTGACGGGACAGGGTCTGGCGAGCAGTACTTC. It encodes CASSDGTGSGEQYF. The chain employs TRBV2 and TRBJ2-7; 9 bases agree with TRBD1. The V segment lost 3 bases and the J segment 6 bases; nucleotides outside the gene matches: 6. The CDR3 runs 14 residues. Germline CDR1 and CDR2: SNHLY and FYNNEI.